Sequencing of this T cell receptor (beta chain) was carried out in a study of shared clonotypes between healthy human individuals. Study findings and constraints: Across subsets, estimated richness was generally greater for naive than for memory populations.

Recent vaccinations or acute infections were absent in the healthy HIV-negative adult donors. Each donor was a Caucasian adult residing in Nashville, Tennessee. CDR3 size: 16 residues. From germline, CDR1 is SEHNR and CDR2 FQNEAQ (reference sequence). The V and J ends lost 5 bases and 5 bases respectively, with 22 bases between them. Genomic DNA of every subset was divided equally among multiple immunoSEQ plates. Sequenced by immunoSEQ multiplex PCR; TCRdb stores in-frame clones only, minus some. The table lists approximately 2.1 million clones, approximately 95% of them singletons. Points on this clone: Its cognate antigen is unknown.

Sequencing used naive CD4+ T cells from PBMCs. Indicated subset: CD45RA+ positively selected. This TCR came from a man younger than 35 in good health. Some clones in this sample may be carry-over from other donors' samples. The V call is TRBV7-9, the J call TRBJ2-7; D possibly matches TRBD1 or TRBD2 (5 bases each). This CDR3 is CASSRLRDRSLHEQYF. The CDR3 DNA is TGTGCCAGCAGCCGACTCCGGGACCGCTCACTGCACGAGCAGTACTTC.